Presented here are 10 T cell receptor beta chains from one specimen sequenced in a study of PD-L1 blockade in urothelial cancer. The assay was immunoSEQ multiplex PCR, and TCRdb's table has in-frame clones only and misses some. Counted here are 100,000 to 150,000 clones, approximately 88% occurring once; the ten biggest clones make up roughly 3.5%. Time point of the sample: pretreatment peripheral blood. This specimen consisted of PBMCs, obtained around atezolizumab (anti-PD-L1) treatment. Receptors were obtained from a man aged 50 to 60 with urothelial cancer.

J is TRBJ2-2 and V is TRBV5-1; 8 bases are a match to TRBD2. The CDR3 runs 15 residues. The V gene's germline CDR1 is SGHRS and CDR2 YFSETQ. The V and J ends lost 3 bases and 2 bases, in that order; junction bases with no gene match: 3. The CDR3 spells CASSSTSANTGELFF. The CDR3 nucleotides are TGCGCCAGCAGCTCGACTAGCGCCAACACCGGGGAGCTGTTTTTT.

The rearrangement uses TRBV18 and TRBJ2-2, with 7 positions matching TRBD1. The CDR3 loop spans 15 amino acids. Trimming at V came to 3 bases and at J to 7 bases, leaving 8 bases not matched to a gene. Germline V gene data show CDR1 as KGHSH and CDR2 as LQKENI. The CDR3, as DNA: TGTGCCAGCTCACCGAGGAAACAGGGGAGCGGGGAGCTGTTTTTT. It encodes CASSPRKQGSGELFF.

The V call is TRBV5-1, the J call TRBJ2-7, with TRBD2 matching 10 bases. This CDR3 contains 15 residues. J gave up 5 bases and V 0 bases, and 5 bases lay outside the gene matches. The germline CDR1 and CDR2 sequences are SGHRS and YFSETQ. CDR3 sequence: CASSLDPSGSDEQYF. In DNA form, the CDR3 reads TGCGCCAGCAGCTTGGATCCTAGCGGGAGCGACGAGCAGTACTTC.

The CDR3 spells CASSSSNRGNEQFF. DNA of the CDR3: TGCGCCAGCAGCAGCTCGAACAGGGGAAATGAGCAGTTCTTC. The V and J genes are TRBV5-1 and TRBJ2-1; 7 bases line up with TRBD1. With V trimmed by 4 bases and J by 7 bases, 8 bases remained unmatched. Germline V gene sequence: CDR1 SGHRS, CDR2 YFSETQ. The CDR3 contains 14 residues.

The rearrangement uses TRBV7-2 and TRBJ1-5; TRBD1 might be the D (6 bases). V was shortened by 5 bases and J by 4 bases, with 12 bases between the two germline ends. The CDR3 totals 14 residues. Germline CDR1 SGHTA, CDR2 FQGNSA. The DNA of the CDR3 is TGTGCCAGCAGCCAAGGACAGAGGAATCAGCCCCAGCATTTT. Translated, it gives CASSQGQRNQPQHF.

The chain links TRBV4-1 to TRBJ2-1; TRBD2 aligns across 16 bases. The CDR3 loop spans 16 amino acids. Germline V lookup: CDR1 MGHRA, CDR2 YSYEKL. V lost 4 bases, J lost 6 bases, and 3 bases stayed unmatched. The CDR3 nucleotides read TGCGCCAGCAGCCGGGGACTAGCGGGAGGGGTCAATGAGCAGTTCTTC. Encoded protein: CASSRGLAGGVNEQFF.

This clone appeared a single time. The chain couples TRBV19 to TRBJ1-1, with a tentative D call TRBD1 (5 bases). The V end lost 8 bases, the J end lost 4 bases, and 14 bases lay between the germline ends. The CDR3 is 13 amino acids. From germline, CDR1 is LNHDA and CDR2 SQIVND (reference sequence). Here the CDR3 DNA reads TGTGCCAGTTCCAGGTGGGGGGGCACTGAAGCTTTCTTT. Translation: CASSRWGGTEAFF.

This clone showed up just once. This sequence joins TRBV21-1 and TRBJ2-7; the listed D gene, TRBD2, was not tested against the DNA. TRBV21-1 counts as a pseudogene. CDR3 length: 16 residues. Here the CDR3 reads CASSKKQYRRSYEQYF. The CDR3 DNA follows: TGTGCCAGCAGCAAAAAGCAATACCGTAGATCCTACGAGCAGTACTTC.

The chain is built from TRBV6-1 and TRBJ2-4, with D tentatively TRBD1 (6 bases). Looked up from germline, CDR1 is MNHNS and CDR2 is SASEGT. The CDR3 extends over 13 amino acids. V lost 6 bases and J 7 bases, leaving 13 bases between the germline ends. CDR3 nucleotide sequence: TGTGCCAGCAGCGGATCTAGGGGGAACATTCAGTACTTC. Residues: CASSGSRGNIQYF.

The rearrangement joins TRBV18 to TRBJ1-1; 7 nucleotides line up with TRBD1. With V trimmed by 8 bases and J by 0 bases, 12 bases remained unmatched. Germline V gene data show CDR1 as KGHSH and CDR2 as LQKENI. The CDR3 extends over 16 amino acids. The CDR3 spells CASNSRQGQMNTEAFF. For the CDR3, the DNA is TGTGCCAGCAACAGCCGTCAGGGACAGATGAACACTGAAGCTTTCTTT.